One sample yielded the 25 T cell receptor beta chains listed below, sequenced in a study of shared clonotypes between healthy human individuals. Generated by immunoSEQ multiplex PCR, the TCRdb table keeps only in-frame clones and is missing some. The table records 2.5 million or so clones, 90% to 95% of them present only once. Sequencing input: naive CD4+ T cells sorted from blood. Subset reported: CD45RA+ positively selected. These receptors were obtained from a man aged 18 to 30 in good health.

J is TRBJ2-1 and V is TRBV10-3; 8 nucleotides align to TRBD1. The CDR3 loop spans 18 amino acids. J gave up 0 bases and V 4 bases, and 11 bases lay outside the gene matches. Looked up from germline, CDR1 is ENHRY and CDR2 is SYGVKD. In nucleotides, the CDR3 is TGTGCCATCAGTGTGTCGGGACAGGCCTGGAGCTCCTACAATGAGCAGTTCTTC. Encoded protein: CAISVSGQAWSSYNEQFF.

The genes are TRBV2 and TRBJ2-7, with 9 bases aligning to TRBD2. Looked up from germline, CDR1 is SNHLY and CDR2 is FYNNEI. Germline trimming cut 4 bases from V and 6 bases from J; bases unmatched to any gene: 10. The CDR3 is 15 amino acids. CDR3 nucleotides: TGTGCCAGCAGTGCGACGGCGGGAGGGCCTCGCGAGCAGTACTTC. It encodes CASSATAGGPREQYF.

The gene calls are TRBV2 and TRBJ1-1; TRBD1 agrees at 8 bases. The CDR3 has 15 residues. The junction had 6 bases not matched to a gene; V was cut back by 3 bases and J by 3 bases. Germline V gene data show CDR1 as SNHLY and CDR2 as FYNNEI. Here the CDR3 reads CASSDFRGRDTEAFF. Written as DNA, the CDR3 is TGTGCCAGCAGTGATTTCAGGGGGCGAGACACTGAAGCTTTCTTT.

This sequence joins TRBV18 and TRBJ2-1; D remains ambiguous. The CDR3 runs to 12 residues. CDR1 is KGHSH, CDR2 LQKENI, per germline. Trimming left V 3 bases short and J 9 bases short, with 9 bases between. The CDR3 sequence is CASSPGWGEQFF. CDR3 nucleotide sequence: TGTGCCAGCTCACCGGGATGGGGTGAGCAGTTCTTC.

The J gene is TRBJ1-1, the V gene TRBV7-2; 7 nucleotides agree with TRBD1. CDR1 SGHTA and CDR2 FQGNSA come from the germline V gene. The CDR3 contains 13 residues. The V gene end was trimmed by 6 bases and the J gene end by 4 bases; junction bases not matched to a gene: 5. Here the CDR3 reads CASSFRQGTEAFF. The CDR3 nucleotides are TGTGCCAGCAGTTTCCGACAGGGCACTGAAGCTTTCTTT.

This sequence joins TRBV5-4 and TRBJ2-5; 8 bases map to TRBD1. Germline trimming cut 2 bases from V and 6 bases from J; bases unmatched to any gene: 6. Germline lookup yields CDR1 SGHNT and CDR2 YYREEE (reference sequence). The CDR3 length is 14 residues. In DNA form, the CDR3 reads TGTGCCAGCAGCTTCCCGGACAGGGAAAAGACCCAGTACTTC. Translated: CASSFPDREKTQYF.

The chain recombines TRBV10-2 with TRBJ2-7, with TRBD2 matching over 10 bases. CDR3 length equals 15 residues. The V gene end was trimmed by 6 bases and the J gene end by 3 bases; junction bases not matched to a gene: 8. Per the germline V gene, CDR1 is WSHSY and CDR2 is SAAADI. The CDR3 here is CASSTPGLALYEQYF. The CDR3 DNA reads TGCGCCAGCAGCACCCCGGGACTAGCGCTCTACGAGCAGTACTTC.

The CDR3 here is CASSVDPGTGPWVTQYF. The DNA of the CDR3 is TGTGCCAGCAGCGTGGACCCCGGGACAGGTCCGTGGGTGACCCAGTACTTC. V and J are TRBV9 and TRBJ2-5, with TRBD1 identical over 8 bases. This CDR3 has 17 amino acids. Germline V gene sequence: CDR1 SGDLS, CDR2 YYNGEE. V gave up 2 bases and J gave up 7 bases; unmatched junction bases: 16.

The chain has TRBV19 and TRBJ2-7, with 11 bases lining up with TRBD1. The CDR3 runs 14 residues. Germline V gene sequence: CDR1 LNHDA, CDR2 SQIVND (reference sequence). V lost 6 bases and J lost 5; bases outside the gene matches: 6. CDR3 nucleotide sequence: TGTGCCAGTAGGCGGACAGGGGGCACGGACGAGCAGTACTTC. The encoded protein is CASRRTGGTDEQYF. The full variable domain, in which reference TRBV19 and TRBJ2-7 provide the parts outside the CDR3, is DGGITQSPKYLFRKEGQNVTLSCEQNLNHDAMYWYRQDPGQGLRLIYYSQIVNDFQKGDIAEGYSVSREKKESFPLTVTSAQKNPTAFYLCASRRTGGTDEQYFGPGTRLTVT.

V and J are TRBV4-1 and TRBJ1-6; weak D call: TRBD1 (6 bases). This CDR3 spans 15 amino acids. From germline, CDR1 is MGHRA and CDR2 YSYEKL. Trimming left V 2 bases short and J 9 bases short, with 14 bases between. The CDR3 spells CASSQYVGGPSPLHF. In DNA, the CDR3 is TGCGCCAGCAGCCAATACGTCGGGGGGCCTTCACCCCTCCACTTT.

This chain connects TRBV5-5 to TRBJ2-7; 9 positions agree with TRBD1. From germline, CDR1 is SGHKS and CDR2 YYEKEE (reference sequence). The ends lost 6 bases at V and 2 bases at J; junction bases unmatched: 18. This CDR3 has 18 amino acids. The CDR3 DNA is TGTGCCAGCAAAGGCGGGACAGGGCTTTTTGGACAGCCCTACGAGCAGTACTTC. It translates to CASKGGTGLFGQPYEQYF.

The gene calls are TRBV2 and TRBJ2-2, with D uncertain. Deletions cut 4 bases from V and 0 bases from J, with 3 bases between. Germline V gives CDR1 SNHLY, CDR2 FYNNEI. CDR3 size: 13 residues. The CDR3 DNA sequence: TGTGCCAGCAGTGGGCCGAACACCGGGGAGCTGTTTTTT. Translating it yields CASSGPNTGELFF.

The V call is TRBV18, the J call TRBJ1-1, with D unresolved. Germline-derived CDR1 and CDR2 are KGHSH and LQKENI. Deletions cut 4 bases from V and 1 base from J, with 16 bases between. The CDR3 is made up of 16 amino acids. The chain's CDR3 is CASSLIITAENTEAFF. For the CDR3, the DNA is TGTGCCAGCTCACTAATCATTACAGCGGAGAACACTGAAGCTTTCTTT.

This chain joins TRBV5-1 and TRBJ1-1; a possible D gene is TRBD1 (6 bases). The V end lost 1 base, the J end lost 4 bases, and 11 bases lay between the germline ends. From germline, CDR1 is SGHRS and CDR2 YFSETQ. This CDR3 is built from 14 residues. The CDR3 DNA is TGCGCCAGCAGCTTGAACAGGGCGGGCACTGAAGCTTTCTTT. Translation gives CASSLNRAGTEAFF.

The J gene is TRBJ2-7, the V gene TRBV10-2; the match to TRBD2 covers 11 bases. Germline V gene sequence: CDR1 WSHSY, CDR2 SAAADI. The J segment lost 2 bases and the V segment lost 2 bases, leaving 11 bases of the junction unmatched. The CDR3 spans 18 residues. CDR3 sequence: CASSETGLAGGVTYEQYF. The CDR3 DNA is TGCGCCAGCAGTGAGACGGGGCTAGCGGGAGGAGTAACCTACGAGCAGTACTTC.

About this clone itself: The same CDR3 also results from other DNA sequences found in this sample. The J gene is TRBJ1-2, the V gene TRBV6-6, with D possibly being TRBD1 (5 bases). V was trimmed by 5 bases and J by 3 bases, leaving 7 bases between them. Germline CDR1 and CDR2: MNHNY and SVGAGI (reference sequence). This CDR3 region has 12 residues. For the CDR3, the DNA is TGTGCCAGCAGTCAAGGGGACTATGGCTACACCTTC. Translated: CASSQGDYGYTF.

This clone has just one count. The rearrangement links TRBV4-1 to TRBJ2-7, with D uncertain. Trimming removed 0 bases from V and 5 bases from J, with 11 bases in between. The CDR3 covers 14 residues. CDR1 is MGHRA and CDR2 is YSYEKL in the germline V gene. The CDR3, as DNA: TGCGCCAGCAGCCAAGAACGAGATATTAACGAGCAGTACTTC. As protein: CASSQERDINEQYF.

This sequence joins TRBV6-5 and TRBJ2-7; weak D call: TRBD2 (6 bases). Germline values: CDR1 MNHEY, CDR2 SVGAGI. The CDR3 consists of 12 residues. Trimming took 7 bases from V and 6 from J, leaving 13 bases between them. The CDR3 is CASTSVGSEQYF. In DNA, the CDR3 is TGTGCCAGCACCTCAGTCGGGAGCGAGCAGTACTTC.

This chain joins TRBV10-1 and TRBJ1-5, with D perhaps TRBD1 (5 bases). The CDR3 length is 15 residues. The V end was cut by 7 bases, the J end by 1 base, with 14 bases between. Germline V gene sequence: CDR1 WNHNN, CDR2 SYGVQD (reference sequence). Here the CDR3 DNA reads TGCGCCAGCATTGGTCAGGGCCGCAGCAATCAGCCCCAGCATTTT. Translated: CASIGQGRSNQPQHF.

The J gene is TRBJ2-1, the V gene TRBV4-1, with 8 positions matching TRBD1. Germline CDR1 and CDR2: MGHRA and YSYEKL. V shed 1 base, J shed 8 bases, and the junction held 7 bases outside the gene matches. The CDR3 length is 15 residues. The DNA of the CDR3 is TGCGCCAGCAGCCAAGCAAGGACAGGGTATGATGAGCAGTTCTTC. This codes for CASSQARTGYDEQFF.

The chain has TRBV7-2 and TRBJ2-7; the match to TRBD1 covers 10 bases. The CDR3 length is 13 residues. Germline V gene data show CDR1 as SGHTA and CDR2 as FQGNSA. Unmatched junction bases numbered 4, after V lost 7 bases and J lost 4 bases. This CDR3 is CASTPGQGYEQYF. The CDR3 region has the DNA TGTGCCAGCACCCCGGGACAGGGGTACGAGCAGTACTTC.

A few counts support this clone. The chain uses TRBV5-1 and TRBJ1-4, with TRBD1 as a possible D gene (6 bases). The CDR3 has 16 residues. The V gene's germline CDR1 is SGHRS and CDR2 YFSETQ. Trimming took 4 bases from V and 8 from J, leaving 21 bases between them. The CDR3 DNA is TGCGCCAGCAGCCCGGGGAGTCAGGGGATCCTCGAAAAACTGTTTTTT. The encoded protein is CASSPGSQGILEKLFF.

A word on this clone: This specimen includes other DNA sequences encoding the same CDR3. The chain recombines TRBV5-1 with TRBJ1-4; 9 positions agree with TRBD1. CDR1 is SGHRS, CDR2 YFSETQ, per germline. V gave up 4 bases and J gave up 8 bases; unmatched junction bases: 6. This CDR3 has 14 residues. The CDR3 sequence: CASSLGQGAEKLFF. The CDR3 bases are TGCGCCAGCAGCCTGGGACAGGGCGCGGAAAAACTGTTTTTT.

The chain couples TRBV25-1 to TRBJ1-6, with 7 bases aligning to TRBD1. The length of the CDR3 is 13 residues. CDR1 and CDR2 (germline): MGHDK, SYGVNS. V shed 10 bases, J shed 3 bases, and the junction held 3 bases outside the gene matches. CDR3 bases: TGTGCCATCCGGGACAGCTATAATTCACCCCTCCACTTT. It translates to CAIRDSYNSPLHF. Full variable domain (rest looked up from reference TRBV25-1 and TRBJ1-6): EADIYQTPRYLVIGTGKKITLECSQTMGHDKMYWYQQDPGMELHLIHYSYGVNSTEKGDLSSESTVSRIRTEHFPLTLESARPSHTSQYLCAIRDSYNSPLHFGNGTRLTVT.

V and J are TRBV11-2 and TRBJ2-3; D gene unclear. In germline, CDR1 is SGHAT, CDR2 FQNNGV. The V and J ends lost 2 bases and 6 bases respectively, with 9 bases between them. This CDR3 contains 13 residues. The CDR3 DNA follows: TGTGCCAGCAGCTTAAACTGGTTGGATACGCAGTATTTT. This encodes CASSLNWLDTQYF.